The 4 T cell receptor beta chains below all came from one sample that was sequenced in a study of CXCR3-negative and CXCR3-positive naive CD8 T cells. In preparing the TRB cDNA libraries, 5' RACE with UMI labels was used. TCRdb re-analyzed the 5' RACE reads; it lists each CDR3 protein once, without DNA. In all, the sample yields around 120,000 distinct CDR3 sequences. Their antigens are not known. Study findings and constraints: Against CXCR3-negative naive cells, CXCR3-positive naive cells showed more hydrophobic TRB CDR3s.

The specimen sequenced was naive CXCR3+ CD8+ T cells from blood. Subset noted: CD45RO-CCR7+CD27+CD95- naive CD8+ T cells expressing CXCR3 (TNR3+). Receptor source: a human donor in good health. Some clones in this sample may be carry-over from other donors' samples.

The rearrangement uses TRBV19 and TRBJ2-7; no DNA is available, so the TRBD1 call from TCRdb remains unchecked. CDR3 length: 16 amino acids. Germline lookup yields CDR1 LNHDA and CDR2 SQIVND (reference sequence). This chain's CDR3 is CASSIDPRGPSYEQYF.

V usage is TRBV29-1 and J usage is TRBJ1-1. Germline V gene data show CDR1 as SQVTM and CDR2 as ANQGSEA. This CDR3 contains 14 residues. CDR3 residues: CSALVQDFDTEAFF. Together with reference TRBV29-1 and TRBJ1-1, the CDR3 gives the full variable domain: SAVISQKPSRDICQRGTSLTIQCQVDSQVTMMFWYRQQPGQSLTLIATANQGSEATYESGFVIDKFPISRPNLTFSTLTVSNMSPEDSSIYLCSALVQDFDTEAFFGQGTRLTVV.

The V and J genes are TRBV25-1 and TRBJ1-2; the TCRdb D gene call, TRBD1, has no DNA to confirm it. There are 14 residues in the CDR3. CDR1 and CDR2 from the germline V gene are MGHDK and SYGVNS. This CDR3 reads CASSELGGDYGYTF.

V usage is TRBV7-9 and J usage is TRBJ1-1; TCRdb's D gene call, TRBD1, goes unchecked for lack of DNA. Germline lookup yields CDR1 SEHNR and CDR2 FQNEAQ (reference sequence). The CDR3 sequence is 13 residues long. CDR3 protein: CASGWDGNTEAFF.